This TCR beta chain was recorded in a study of blood T cell repertoires in COVID-19. About the study: Samples taken during acute and convalescent COVID-19 were collected in the United States, Italy and Spain.

The age range of participants was about 18 to 90 years, with residence in about two dozen US areas. Assignments of participants to cohorts depended upon their own reported clinical history. This CDR3 contains 16 residues. CDR1 MDHEN and CDR2 SYDVKM come from the germline V gene. V lost 5 bases and J lost 0; bases outside the gene matches: 7. In the authors' methods: Amplifying reference gene primers gave estimates of nucleated cell counts. Only in-frame clones appear in the TCRdb table, and some are missing; sequencing was by immunoSEQ multiplex PCR. The V and J calls and the clone size are those of that table, but D and trimming were determined from the DNA. The data show approximately 220,000 clones, with about 80% seen just once and roughly 5% held by the top ten.

The V call is TRBV28, the J call TRBJ2-3; 8 bases fit TRBD2. The receptor was derived from a woman aged 50 to 65 who had been exposed to COVID-19. Sample: PBMCs or T cells enriched from blood (not recorded which). The DNA of the CDR3 is TGTGCCAGCAGTACCCCGGGGGGGTCAAGCACAGATACGCAGTATTTT. Its protein is CASSTPGGSSTDTQYF.